Below are 22 T cell receptor beta chains sequenced from a single sample in a study of cytomegalovirus exposure and HLA in healthy donors. A multiplex PCR was run with 60 Vbeta primers and 13 Jbeta primers. Generated by immunoSEQ multiplex PCR, the TCRdb table keeps only in-frame clones and is missing some. The table includes around 210,000 clones, around 83% detected once. Specimen: PBMCs. The receptors here all came from a girl aged 2-9 years in good health and CMV-seronegative.

J is TRBJ2-5 and V is TRBV2; 10 positions match TRBD2. The V gene end was trimmed by 7 bases and the J gene end by 4 bases; junction bases not matched to a gene: 3. There are 13 residues in the CDR3. The germline V gene encodes CDR1 SNHLY and CDR2 FYNNEI. The DNA for the CDR3 is TGTGCCAGCACCCTAGCGGGAGTAGAGACCCAGTACTTC. Its protein product is CASTLAGVETQYF.

The chain has TRBV15 and TRBJ1-2; perhaps TRBD1 as D (5 bases). Germline CDR1 and CDR2: LNHNV and YYDKDF (reference sequence). Trimming took 8 bases from V and 6 from J, leaving 16 bases between them. This CDR3 contains 13 residues. The CDR3: CATPEEGLNGYTF. CDR3 DNA sequence: TGTGCCACCCCCGAGGAGGGGCTTAATGGCTACACCTTC.

The rearrangement joins TRBV5-1 to TRBJ2-7; D possibly corresponds to TRBD1 (5 bases). V was shortened by 0 bases and J by 3 bases, with 13 bases between the two germline ends. Germline CDR1 is SGHRS and CDR2 is YFSETQ. This CDR3 spans 15 amino acids. CDR3 residues: CASSLAWGAIYEQYF. Here the CDR3 DNA reads TGCGCCAGCAGCTTGGCCTGGGGCGCAATCTACGAGCAGTACTTC.

With regard to this clone: A read error may produce the germline difference seen at one junction end. The chain combines TRBV7-9 with TRBJ1-3, with 10 bases fitting TRBD1. CDR3 length equals 17 residues. Germline CDR1 and CDR2: SEHNR and FQNEAQ (reference sequence). The CDR3 bases are TGTGCCAGCAGCCGAATCGGGACAGGGGAGGCTGGAAGCACCATATATTTT. Amino acids: CASSRIGTGEAGSTIYF.

The V gene is TRBV7-2, the J gene TRBJ2-3; unclear D gene. The ends were cut back, 1 base at V and 2 bases at J, with 10 bases in the middle. Germline CDR1 reads SGHTA; CDR2 reads FQGNSA. CDR3 size: 15 residues. The CDR3 is CASSLGSSYTDTQYF. CDR3 DNA sequence: TGTGCCAGCAGCTTAGGTAGCAGCTACACAGATACGCAGTATTTT.

The CDR3 region is CASSTGLAGEWYETQYF. The CDR3 nucleotides read TGTGCCAGCAGTACGGGACTAGCGGGAGAATGGTATGAGACCCAGTACTTC. The chain employs TRBV27 and TRBJ2-5, with TRBD2 matching over 14 bases. Germline assignment: CDR1 MNHEY and CDR2 SMNVEV (reference sequence). V was pared by 5 bases and J by 5 bases, with 10 bases of the junction left unmatched. The CDR3 sequence is 17 residues long.

The chain uses TRBV10-3 and TRBJ1-2; D might be TRBD1 (5 bases). The CDR3 consists of 16 residues. From germline, CDR1 is ENHRY and CDR2 SYGVKD. Deletions cut 0 bases from V and 1 base from J, with 12 bases between. The chain's CDR3 is CAISESQGRVNYGYTF. In DNA, the CDR3 is TGTGCCATCAGTGAGTCTCAGGGCAGGGTTAACTATGGCTACACCTTC.

The chain couples TRBV20-1 to TRBJ1-1; weak D call: TRBD1 (5 bases). The germline gives CDR1 DFQATT, CDR2 SNEGSKA (reference sequence). The CDR3 loop spans 11 amino acids. V was clipped by 6 bases and J by 4 bases, with 9 bases between them. CDR3 amino acids: CSAGLGTEAFF. CDR3 in DNA: TGCAGTGCGGGGCTTGGCACTGAAGCTTTCTTT.

This sequence joins TRBV7-8 and TRBJ1-4; unclear D gene. Germline CDR1 is SGHVS and CDR2 is FQNEAQ. The CDR3 contains 13 residues. The V and J ends lost 2 bases and 8 bases respectively, with 9 bases between them. The CDR3 nucleotides read TGTGCCAGCAGCTTATTCCCCCTCGAAAAACTGTTTTTT. It is translated as CASSLFPLEKLFF.

This CDR3 is CASSPGRNTEKLFF. The CDR3 coding sequence is TGTGCCAGCTCACCGGGCCGGAATACCGAAAAACTGTTTTTT. The genes are TRBV18 and TRBJ1-4; D is ambiguous. Deletions cut 3 bases from V and 8 bases from J, with 13 bases between. The CDR3 spans 14 residues. CDR1 is KGHSH and CDR2 is LQKENI in the germline V gene.

The J gene is TRBJ2-5, the V gene TRBV5-1; D gene uncertain. CDR1 and CDR2 (germline): SGHRS, YFSETQ. The CDR3 has 14 residues. Trimming removed 5 bases at V and 4 bases at J, with 15 bases between. The CDR3 DNA follows: TGCGCCAGCAGTGCCTTCGGGTTCCGAGAGACCCAGTACTTC. Its protein product is CASSAFGFRETQYF.

The chain combines TRBV11-2 with TRBJ2-7; D is undetermined. Germline CDR1 reads SGHAT; CDR2 reads FQNNGV. This CDR3 spans 13 amino acids. V was trimmed by 5 bases and J by 4 bases, leaving 12 bases between them. The CDR3 sequence: CASSPTALYEQYF. As DNA, the CDR3 is TGTGCCAGCAGCCCCACAGCCCTGTACGAGCAGTACTTC.

CDR3 amino acids: CASSLRGANTGELFF. The CDR3 DNA reads TGTGCCAGCAGCCTCCGGGGGGCGAACACCGGGGAGCTGTTTTTT. The V and J genes are TRBV13 and TRBJ2-2, with 7 nucleotides matching TRBD2. The CDR3 loop spans 15 amino acids. With 5 bases clipped from V and 0 bases from J, the junction kept 3 bases outside the gene matches. Germline assignment: CDR1 PRHDT and CDR2 FYEKMQ (reference sequence).

The chain combines TRBV5-1 with TRBJ2-3; D might be TRBD2 (6 bases). Germline CDR1 SGHRS, CDR2 YFSETQ. V lost 4 bases to trimming and J lost 2 bases, with 11 bases between them. The CDR3 has 14 amino acids. CDR3 protein: CASSPGGITDTQYF. The CDR3 DNA is TGCGCCAGCAGCCCTGGGGGGATCACAGATACGCAGTATTTT.

The CDR3 sequence is CASSLRTGVQNIQYF. The CDR3 nucleotides read TGTGCCAGCAGCTTACGGACAGGGGTCCAAAACATTCAGTACTTC. The chain is built from TRBV7-9 and TRBJ2-4; 9 bases are a match to TRBD1. In germline, CDR1 is SEHNR, CDR2 FQNEAQ (reference sequence). This CDR3 has 15 residues. With V trimmed by 2 bases and J by 5 bases, 4 bases remained unmatched.

The J gene is TRBJ1-5, the V gene TRBV9; D perhaps matches TRBD1 (6 bases). CDR1 and CDR2 (germline): SGDLS, YYNGEE. The CDR3 is 14 residues long. The V end lost 4 bases, the J end lost 6 bases, and 14 bases lay between the germline ends. Written as DNA, the CDR3 is TGTGCCAGCAGCCCTAGGGGGATTAGTCAGCCCCAGCATTTT. It specifies CASSPRGISQPQHF. The variable domain in full, completed from reference TRBV9 and TRBJ1-5, reads DSGVTQTPKHLITATGQRVTLRCSPRSGDLSVYWYQQSLDQGLQFLIQYYNGEERAKGNILERFSAQQFPDLHSELNLSSLELGDSALYFCASSPRGISQPQHFGDGTRLSIL.

The chain has TRBV5-1 and TRBJ2-1; 9 nucleotides match TRBD1. J gave up 7 bases and V 4 bases, and 12 bases lay outside the gene matches. This CDR3 has 16 amino acids. CDR1 and CDR2 from the germline V gene are SGHRS and YFSETQ. CDR3 amino acids: CASSGKSGTGWNEQFF. The CDR3 nucleotides read TGCGCCAGCAGCGGGAAATCCGGGACAGGGTGGAATGAGCAGTTCTTC.

The chain has TRBV6-5 and TRBJ2-5; 9 bases fit TRBD2. The CDR3 has 15 amino acids. CDR1 and CDR2 (germline): MNHEY, SVGAGI. Trimming at V came to 0 bases and at J to 7 bases, leaving 6 bases not matched to a gene. CDR3 amino acids: CASSYSIAGEGTQYF. CDR3 coding DNA: TGTGCCAGCAGTTACTCGATAGCGGGAGAGGGGACCCAGTACTTC.

This sequence joins TRBV5-5 and TRBJ1-5; 8 bases match TRBD1. After removal of 3 bases from V and 4 bases from J, the junction contained 3 bases not matched to a gene. CDR3 size: 14 residues. Germline lookup yields CDR1 SGHKS and CDR2 YYEKEE (reference sequence). For the CDR3, the DNA is TGTGCCAGCAGCTCCGACAGGGGAAATCAGCCCCAGCATTTT. Translating it yields CASSSDRGNQPQHF. The whole variable domain, remainder taken from reference TRBV5-5 and TRBJ1-5, is DAGVTQSPTHLIKTRGQQVTLRCSPISGHKSVSWYQQVLGQGPQFIFQYYEKEERGRGNFPDRFSARQFPNYSSELNVNALLLGDSALYLCASSSDRGNQPQHFGDGTRLSIL.

This clone showed up just once. This sequence joins TRBV6-5 and TRBJ1-1; D not resolved. Trimming removed 5 bases from V and 3 bases from J, with 10 bases in between. CDR1 MNHEY and CDR2 SVGAGI come from the germline V gene. This CDR3 comprises 13 residues. CDR3 sequence: CASSVSPYTEAFF. The CDR3 region has the DNA TGTGCCAGCAGTGTTAGTCCCTACACTGAAGCTTTCTTT.

Turning to this clone: A read error may produce the germline difference seen at one junction end. The CDR3 DNA sequence: TGTGCCAGCAGTTTAGGGCAAGGGAGAGGCTACATCTTC. Protein sequence: CASSLGQGRGYIF. V is TRBV27 and J is TRBJ1-2; D gene uncertain. CDR1 and CDR2 from the germline V gene are MNHEY and SMNVEV (reference sequence). The CDR3 sequence is 13 residues long.

The genes are TRBV6-1 and TRBJ2-1; 9 nucleotides agree with TRBD2. Per the germline V gene, CDR1 is MNHNS and CDR2 is SASEGT. This CDR3 contains 15 residues. The V and J ends lost 4 bases and 4 bases, in that order; junction bases with no gene match: 5. The CDR3 loop is CASSASGGLYNEQFF. CDR3 DNA sequence: TGTGCCAGCAGTGCCAGCGGGGGGCTTTACAATGAGCAGTTCTTC.